Sequencing of this TCR beta chain was carried out in a study of T cells in Graves' hyperthyroidism and ophthalmopathy. At the level of the study: Peripheral blood specimens were obtained at initial diagnosis, prior to any treatment. Study conclusions and caveats: Expanded thyroid clonotypes (above 0.001) were mostly also found in blood.

Lactation, pregnancy, other autoimmune disease or uncontrolled infection excluded patients. This sample holds PBMCs from approximately 9 ml fresh peripheral blood. The source material, RNA transcripts, was used to amplify TCR beta CDR3 regions. The TCR CDR3 first-round RT-PCR relied on the HTBI primer set. TCRdb re-derived calls from the multiplex PCR reads in MiXCR, one entry per CDR3 protein. This sample yields about 500,000 distinct CDR3 sequences, of which about 16% are seen a single time; over 25% belongs to the top ten. The germline V and J ends were trimmed by 7 bases and 4 bases, with 13 bases remaining between them. This CDR3 contains 13 residues. There are many counts of this clonotype. Antigen specificity is unknown.

The specimen sequenced was blood. This sequence joins TRBV12-3 or TRBV12-4 and TRBJ1-1, with a tentative D call TRBD1 (5 bases). This receptor was taken from a woman younger than 45 with Graves' ophthalmopathy. The DNA for the CDR3 is TGTGCCAGCATCCAGGGTGCGGGCACTGAAGCTTTCTTT. Translated, it gives CASIQGAGTEAFF.